The 28 T cell receptor beta chains below come from one sample, sequenced in a study of blood T cell repertoires in COVID-19. The protocol was immunoSEQ multiplex PCR, while the TCRdb copy is restricted to in-frame clones and leaves out a portion. The profile covers around 140,000 clones, with approximately 88% appearing a single time and about 1.5% taken by the ten largest. The specimen was peripheral blood. The receptors were sampled from a man between 60 and 75 years old with acute or convalescent COVID-19.

The chain links TRBV13 to TRBJ1-2, with 8 bases aligning to TRBD1. The V gene's germline CDR1 is PRHDT and CDR2 FYEKMQ (reference sequence). The CDR3 runs to 16 residues. The V and J ends lost 3 bases and 3 bases, in that order; junction bases with no gene match: 9. In nucleotides, the CDR3 is TGTGCCAGCAGCTTTGGAGACACAGGGGGGGACTATGGCTACACCTTC. This sequence encodes CASSFGDTGGDYGYTF.

The chain uses TRBV6-1 and TRBJ1-1, with 7 bases aligning to TRBD1. The CDR3 is 14 residues long. In germline, CDR1 is MNHNS, CDR2 SASEGT. V shed 2 bases, J shed 4 bases, and the junction held 4 bases outside the gene matches. The CDR3 protein is CASSERRGLTEAFF. The CDR3 DNA follows: TGTGCCAGCAGTGAACGTAGGGGGCTCACTGAAGCTTTCTTT.

The gene calls are TRBV5-1 and TRBJ1-1; 7 nucleotides match TRBD1. Germline V CDR1 and CDR2: SGHRS, YFSETQ. There are 16 residues in the CDR3. V was clipped by 3 bases and J by 2 bases; unmatched bases: 10. Here the CDR3 DNA reads TGCGCCAGCAGCTCTCACAGGGGTGGGGGAAACACTGAAGCTTTCTTT. Its protein product is CASSSHRGGGNTEAFF.

This chain links TRBV7-6 with TRBJ2-1; weak D call: TRBD2 (6 bases). The CDR3 is 18 residues long. Looked up from germline, CDR1 is SGHVS and CDR2 is FNYEAQ. Trimming left V 2 bases short and J 7 bases short, with 24 bases between. CDR3 coding DNA: TGTGCCAGCAGCTTACCCCCCGGCAGGCGACTAGGGCGGAATGAGCAGTTCTTC. This gives the protein CASSLPPGRRLGRNEQFF.

V usage is TRBV6-1 and J usage is TRBJ1-2; TRBD1 is a possible D gene (6 bases). V was trimmed by 3 bases and J by 2 bases, leaving 13 bases between them. Per germline, CDR1 MNHNS and CDR2 SASEGT. The CDR3 spans 15 residues. CDR3 sequence: CASSESVQGNYGYTF. DNA of the CDR3: TGTGCCAGCAGTGAGAGTGTCCAGGGGAACTATGGCTACACCTTC.

The chain carries TRBV19 and TRBJ2-1, with D possibly matching TRBD2 (5 bases). The V and J ends lost 7 bases and 6 bases respectively, with 16 bases between them. This CDR3 has 14 residues. CDR1 is LNHDA, CDR2 SQIVND, per germline (reference sequence). CDR3 bases: TGTGCCAGTAAGGATCCTGTTCGGGGCAATGAGCAGTTCTTC. It is translated as CASKDPVRGNEQFF.

This clone was detected only a few times. The chain joins TRBV29-1 to TRBJ2-7; possible D gene TRBD1, 5 bases. This CDR3 has 12 amino acids. V dropped 4 bases and J dropped 3 bases, with 10 bases sitting between them. Germline values: CDR1 SQVTM, CDR2 ANQGSEA. The chain's CDR3 is CSVGVGDYEQYF. In DNA, the CDR3 is TGCAGCGTTGGGGTAGGGGACTACGAGCAGTACTTC.

The chain uses TRBV7-8 and TRBJ2-7; 10 bases fit TRBD2. J gave up 4 bases and V 0 bases, and 6 bases lay outside the gene matches. Germline V gene sequence: CDR1 SGHVS, CDR2 FQNEAQ. The CDR3 loop spans 16 amino acids. The CDR3 region is CASSLAVASGGYEQYF. CDR3 DNA sequence: TGTGCCAGCAGCTTAGCGGTGGCTAGCGGGGGTTACGAGCAGTACTTC.

This chain joins TRBV5-1 and TRBJ1-6; TRBD1 is a possible D gene (5 bases). CDR3 length: 15 amino acids. Germline assignment: CDR1 SGHRS and CDR2 YFSETQ. V was trimmed by 0 bases and J by 7 bases, leaving 11 bases between them. The CDR3 loop reads CASSLGQGDNSPLHF. The CDR3 region has the DNA TGCGCCAGCAGCTTGGGTCAGGGCGACAATTCACCCCTCCACTTT.

This chain connects TRBV27 to TRBJ1-5, with 7 bases lining up with TRBD1. This CDR3 is built from 14 residues. Germline V gene lookup returns CDR1 MNHEY and CDR2 SMNVEV (reference sequence). Trimming at V came to 6 bases and at J to 5 bases, leaving 7 bases not matched to a gene. The CDR3 is CASRSDRAHQPQHF. CDR3 DNA sequence: TGTGCCAGCAGGTCCGACAGGGCCCATCAGCCCCAGCATTTT.

This clone appeared a few times. This sequence joins TRBV6-1 and TRBJ1-4, with a tentative D call TRBD1 (6 bases). Trimming left V 2 bases short and J 6 bases short, with 13 bases between. Germline CDR1 is MNHNS and CDR2 is SASEGT. The CDR3 is 15 residues long. CDR3 nucleotides: TGTGCCAGCAGTGAACGAGGGGGTAGGGATGAAAAACTGTTTTTT. This codes for CASSERGGRDEKLFF.

This clone was seen once. This rearrangement joins TRBV5-4 to TRBJ1-6; D might be TRBD1 (5 bases). V lost 2 bases and J lost 8, with 14 bases in between. Germline assignment: CDR1 SGHNT and CDR2 YYREEE (reference sequence). This CDR3 is 15 amino acids long. The CDR3 is CASSFFQGTDSPLHF. The CDR3 DNA is TGTGCCAGCAGCTTCTTTCAGGGTACCGATTCACCCCTCCACTTT. Based on the CDR3 plus reference TRBV5-4 and TRBJ1-6, the full variable domain is ETGVTQSPTHLIKTRGQQVTLRCSSQSGHNTVSWYQQALGQGPQFIFQYYREEENGRGNFPPRFSGLQFPNYSSELNVNALELDDSALYLCASSFFQGTDSPLHFGNGTRLTVT.

V and J are TRBV11-3 and TRBJ2-5; 14 nucleotides align to TRBD2. Trimming took 5 bases from V and 2 from J; bases not matched to a gene: 10. Per the germline V gene, CDR1 is SGHNT and CDR2 is YENEEA. The CDR3 has 18 residues. The chain's CDR3 is CASSLGTSGSRYQETQYF. The CDR3 bases are TGTGCCAGCAGCCTTGGGACTAGCGGGAGTCGGTATCAAGAGACCCAGTACTTC.

This chain uses TRBV13 with TRBJ1-1; possible D gene TRBD1, 5 bases. Germline V gene lookup returns CDR1 PRHDT and CDR2 FYEKMQ (reference sequence). The V gene lost 2 bases and the J gene lost 1 base, with 8 bases spanning the gap. The CDR3 runs to 14 residues. CDR3 sequence (DNA): TGTGCCAGCAGCTTATTGGGGCGGAACACTGAAGCTTTCTTT. Its translation: CASSLLGRNTEAFF.

This clone was counted between two and nine times. V is TRBV19 and J is TRBJ1-2; D may be TRBD1 (6 bases). This CDR3 has 14 residues. V lost 5 bases to trimming and J lost 5 bases, with 15 bases between them. Germline V lookup: CDR1 LNHDA, CDR2 SQIVND (reference sequence). The CDR3 loop is CASSAQQGRYGYTF. The CDR3 DNA reads TGTGCCAGTAGTGCCCAACAGGGACGTTATGGCTACACCTTC. Together with reference TRBV19 and TRBJ1-2, the CDR3 gives the full variable domain: DGGITQSPKYLFRKEGQNVTLSCEQNLNHDAMYWYRQDPGQGLRLIYYSQIVNDFQKGDIAEGYSVSREKKESFPLTVTSAQKNPTAFYLCASSAQQGRYGYTFGSGTRLTVV.

This CDR3 reads CASSLRLDRNGELFF. DNA of the CDR3: TGTGCCAGCAGTTTGAGGCTGGACAGAAACGGGGAGCTGTTTTTT. V gene TRBV27 combines with J gene TRBJ2-2; TRBD1 might be the D (6 bases). V was pared by 3 bases and J by 7 bases, with 15 bases between. The CDR3 is 15 residues long. CDR1 MNHEY and CDR2 SMNVEV come from the germline V gene (reference sequence).

The rearrangement uses TRBV20-1 and TRBJ1-2; 10 bases align to TRBD1. The CDR3 is 15 residues long. Per germline, CDR1 DFQATT and CDR2 SNEGSKA (reference sequence). V shed 3 bases, J shed 4 bases, and the junction held 8 bases outside the gene matches. In nucleotides, the CDR3 is TGCAGTGCTAGTAGGATCGGGACAGGGGTCTATGGCTACACCTTC. This encodes CSASRIGTGVYGYTF.

The chain employs TRBV6-1 and TRBJ2-2; 9 positions match TRBD1. The V gene's germline CDR1 is MNHNS and CDR2 SASEGT. V gave up 5 bases and J gave up 7 bases; unmatched junction bases: 8. This CDR3 region has 15 residues. This chain's CDR3 is CASSSSDRGGGELFF. The CDR3 DNA follows: TGTGCCAGCAGTTCTTCCGACAGGGGGGGCGGGGAGCTGTTTTTT.

This clone was picked up one time. This chain uses TRBV6-6 with TRBJ1-2; 7 bases fit TRBD1. After removal of 8 bases from V and 0 bases from J, the junction contained 12 bases not matched to a gene. The CDR3 covers 16 residues. Germline CDR1 and CDR2: MNHNY and SVGAGI (reference sequence). The CDR3 bases are TGTGCCAGCTCGGCCCATTCAGGGACAGCTAACTATGGCTACACCTTC. It specifies CASSAHSGTANYGYTF.

The rearrangement joins TRBV3-1 (or the pseudogene TRBV3-2) to TRBJ2-3; 8 nucleotides match TRBD2. Germline lookup yields CDR1 LGHDT and CDR2 YNNKEL (reference sequence). Trimming took 4 bases from V and 2 from J; bases not matched to a gene: 8. CDR3 length equals 16 residues. The CDR3 bases are TGTGCCAGCAGCCGGAAGTTTAGCGGGGCCACAGATACGCAGTATTTT. It is translated as CASSRKFSGATDTQYF.

The chain recombines TRBV6-2 or TRBV6-3 with TRBJ2-5; tentatively, D is TRBD2 (5 bases). CDR1 is MNHEY, CDR2 SVGEGT, per germline. The CDR3 covers 14 residues. Trimming shortened V by 3 bases and J by 2 bases, and 10 bases separated the two germline ends. The CDR3 region is CASSYHGEQETQYF. In DNA form, the CDR3 reads TGTGCCAGCAGTTATCATGGGGAGCAAGAGACCCAGTACTTC.

The chain carries TRBV5-1 and TRBJ2-3, with TRBD2 as a possible D gene (5 bases). The CDR3 loop spans 14 amino acids. The germline V gene encodes CDR1 SGHRS and CDR2 YFSETQ. Trimming stripped 4 bases from V and 8 bases from J, with 17 bases between. The CDR3 nucleotides are TGCGCCAGCAGCCTTTCGGCTGCCGAGGGTACGCAGTATTTT. This gives the protein CASSLSAAEGTQYF.

This clone came up a few times. The chain carries TRBV5-1 and TRBJ2-1; 7 bases map to TRBD2. The V gene end was trimmed by 0 bases and the J gene end by 2 bases; junction bases not matched to a gene: 5. Germline CDR1 is SGHRS and CDR2 is YFSETQ. The CDR3 covers 16 residues. Here the CDR3 reads CASSLDVAGAYNEQFF. The CDR3 nucleotides read TGCGCCAGCAGCTTGGATGTAGCGGGCGCCTACAATGAGCAGTTCTTC.

In DNA form, the CDR3 reads TGTGCCAGTAGTATCCGAGGAGGCACCGGGGAGCTGTTTTTT. Translated, it gives CASSIRGGTGELFF. The V call is TRBV19, the J call TRBJ2-2, with D possibly matching TRBD2 (5 bases). The CDR3 runs 14 residues. Looked up from germline, CDR1 is LNHDA and CDR2 is SQIVND (reference sequence). The V end lost 3 bases, the J end lost 4 bases, and 9 bases lay between the germline ends.

CDR3 sequence (DNA): TGTGCCAGTAACTCTTGGACTAGCGGGAGGGATATACAAGAGACCCAGTACTTC. Its translation: CASNSWTSGRDIQETQYF. V usage is TRBV28 and J usage is TRBJ2-5, with 15 bases matching TRBD2. CDR3 length: 18 amino acids. Unmatched junction bases numbered 13, after V lost 9 bases and J lost 2 bases. In germline, CDR1 is MDHEN, CDR2 SYDVKM. Together with reference TRBV28 and TRBJ2-5, the CDR3 gives the full variable domain: DVKVTQSSRYLVKRTGEKVFLECVQDMDHENMFWYRQDPGLGLRLIYFSYDVKMKEKGDIPEGYSVSREKKERFSLILESASTNQTSMYLCASNSWTSGRDIQETQYFGPGTRLLVL.

This clone was found once. The J gene is TRBJ1-5, the V gene TRBV27, with a tentative D call TRBD1 (6 bases). The V end was cut by 5 bases, the J end by 6 bases, with 14 bases between. The V gene's germline CDR1 is MNHEY and CDR2 SMNVEV (reference sequence). The CDR3 is made up of 14 amino acids. CDR3 in amino acids: CASSPGQRGQPQHF. As DNA, the CDR3 is TGTGCCAGCAGTCCAGGACAGCGGGGTCAGCCCCAGCATTTT.

The chain uses TRBV18 and TRBJ1-6, with a weak D call TRBD1 (5 bases). CDR3 size: 14 residues. CDR1 KGHSH and CDR2 LQKENI come from the germline V gene. Trimming stripped 0 bases from V and 13 bases from J, with 13 bases between. In DNA form, the CDR3 reads TGTGCCAGCTCACCACCAGGGGTTGGGGCTCCCCTCCACTTT. Protein product: CASSPPGVGAPLHF.

This clone was seen a few times. The chain links TRBV4-2 to TRBJ2-1; TRBD2 agrees at 11 bases. The CDR3 is 14 amino acids. V lost 4 bases and J lost 8; bases outside the gene matches: 4. CDR1 is LGHNA and CDR2 is YNFKEQ in the germline V gene. This chain's CDR3 is CASSPRLAGHEQFF. The DNA of the CDR3 is TGTGCCAGCAGCCCTCGACTAGCGGGGCATGAGCAGTTCTTC.